This T cell receptor (beta chain) was sequenced during a study of technical replicates of blood from a few donors. Produced via immunoSEQ multiplex PCR; TCRdb's table is partial and in-frame only. The table has 83,000 or so clones, 90% to 95% seen once; the top ten hold about 0.26%. The CDR3 length is 13 residues. V was shortened by 7 bases and J by 1 base, with 13 bases between the two germline ends. The V gene's germline CDR1 is SQVTM and CDR2 ANQGSEA. The origin of this receptor is a human donor in good health. The sequencing input was T cells isolated from PBMCs. The chain combines TRBV29-1 with TRBJ1-1, with a possible D match to TRBD1 (5 bases). Written as DNA, the CDR3 is TGCAGCGGGTGGGCGACAGCGAACACTGAAGCTTTCTTT. Protein sequence: CSGWATANTEAFF. The full variable domain, completed using reference TRBV29-1 and TRBJ1-1, is SAVISQKPSRDICQRGTSLTIQCQVDSQVTMMFWYRQQPGQSLTLIATANQGSEATYESGFVIDKFPISRPNLTFSTLTVSNMSPEDSSIYLCSGWATANTEAFFGQGTRLTVV.